This is a list of T cell receptor beta chains from one sample in a study of blood T cell repertoires in COVID-19. The repertoire was sequenced with immunoSEQ multiplex PCR; TCRdb's copy has only in-frame clones and lacks some. The sample lists 85,000 to 90,000 clones, 82% occurring once. Input material: peripheral blood. These receptors were taken from a woman over 75 with acute or convalescent COVID-19. Each CDR3 is given with its conserved first and last residue. The D gene is left open where the match is weak. Expanded clones get a size class; other rows say once, few or many, or leave the size out.

TRBV27	TRBJ1-4	.	.	CASRDLTSTNEKLFF	TGTGCCAGCAGGGACTTAACTTCAACTAATGAAAAACTGTTTTTT
TRBV28	TRBJ1-1	.	.	CASSLSRVSNTEAFF	TGTGCCAGCAGTTTATCCAGGGTATCGAACACTGAAGCTTTCTTT
TRBV19	TRBJ1-4	.	.	CASRMDSSSNKLFF	TGTGCCAGTAGGATGGACTCCTCTAGTAATAAACTGTTTTTT
TRBV19	TRBJ2-2	.	few	CASSIRRGGRTGELFF	TGTGCCAGTAGTATAAGGAGGGGGGGCCGCACCGGGGAGCTGTTTTTT
TRBV5-1	TRBJ2-2	.	.	CASSLRANTGELFF	TGCGCCAGCAGCCTGAGGGCGAACACCGGGGAGCTGTTTTTT
TRBV3-1/TRBV3-2	TRBJ1-1	.	once	CASSQEDWQMTEAFF	TGTGCCAGCAGCCAAGAGGACTGGCAGATGACTGAAGCTTTCTTT
TRBV5-4	TRBJ2-3	.	few	CASSVQGGADTQYF	TGTGCCAGCAGCGTACAGGGTGGAGCAGATACGCAGTATTTT
TRBV7-8	TRBJ1-1	TRBD1	.	CASSSTGSTEAFF	TGTGCCAGCAGCTCGACAGGGAGCACTGAAGCTTTCTTT
TRBV5-1	TRBJ2-7	.	.	CASSSSGQGYEQYF	TGCGCCAGCAGCTCGTCCGGACAAGGATACGAGCAGTACTTC
TRBV2	TRBJ1-2	TRBD1	.	CASSESGGSYTF	TGTGCCAGCAGTGAATCAGGGGGCAGCTACACCTTC
TRBV2	TRBJ2-3	.	.	CASRTWGDPSTDTQYF	TGTGCCAGCAGGACCTGGGGAGACCCCAGCACAGATACGCAGTATTTT
TRBV3-1/TRBV3-2	TRBJ1-2	TRBD1	.	CASSQGLDRYYGYTF	TGTGCCAGCAGCCAAGGATTGGACAGGTACTATGGCTACACCTTC
TRBV5-4	TRBJ2-5	.	.	CASSLAGGRRGQETQYF	TGTGCCAGCAGCTTGGCTGGGGGGAGGAGAGGGCAAGAGACCCAGTACTTC
TRBV3-1/TRBV3-2	TRBJ2-7	.	.	CASSQVGGLSYEQYF	TGTGCCAGCAGCCAAGTGGGGGGGCTATCCTACGAGCAGTACTTC
TRBV5-4	TRBJ1-1	TRBD1	.	CASSPRQGMNTEAFF	TGTGCCAGCAGCCCGCGACAGGGCATGAACACTGAAGCTTTCTTT
TRBV9	TRBJ2-7	TRBD1	.	CASSVDRGEQYF	TGTGCCAGCAGCGTAGACAGGGGCGAGCAGTACTTC
TRBV21-1	TRBJ2-3	.	.	CASSREGRQYF	TGTGCCAGCAGCCGAGAGGGCCGGCAGTATTTT
TRBV28	TRBJ1-1	.	few	CASSLAGLGFFF	TGTGCCAGCAGTTTAGCGGGGTTGGGGTTTTTCTTT
TRBV5-1	TRBJ1-6	.	few	CASSSVDIVNNSPLHF	TGCGCCAGCAGCTCTGTGGACATTGTAAATAATTCACCCCTCCACTTT
TRBV12-3/TRBV12-4	TRBJ1-5	.	.	CASSLRGQPQHF	TGTGCCAGCAGTTTGCGGGGCCAGCCCCAGCATTTT
TRBV24-1	TRBJ2-5	TRBD2	few	CATSDRTSSEVETQYF	TGTGCCACCAGTGACAGGACTAGCTCCGAGGTAGAGACCCAGTACTTC
TRBV20-1	TRBJ1-2	.	.	CSASGPYGYTF	TGCAGTGCTTCGGGTCCTTATGGCTACACCTTC
TRBV9	TRBJ1-6	.	.	CASSVTGTNSPLHF	TGTGCCAGCAGCGTCACAGGGACAAATTCACCCCTCCACTTT
TRBV9	TRBJ2-2	TRBD2	.	CASSSSAGGPPGELFF	TGTGCCAGCAGCTCCTCAGCGGGAGGGCCGCCCGGGGAGCTGTTTTTT
TRBV3-1/TRBV3-2	TRBJ2-3	TRBD2	.	CASSQLSGGGTDTQYF	TGTGCCAGCAGCCAACTTAGCGGGGGGGGCACAGATACGCAGTATTTT
TRBV19	TRBJ1-1	TRBD1	.	CATKIQGGEAFF	TGTGCCACCAAAATACAGGGGGGTGAAGCTTTCTTT
TRBV27	TRBJ1-4	.	once	CASSFFGTSPEKLFF	TGTGCCAGCAGTTTTTTCGGGACATCTCCTGAAAAACTGTTTTTT
TRBV7-8	TRBJ2-5	.	.	CASSPEASVPQETQYF	TGTGCCAGCAGTCCGGAGGCTAGCGTACCCCAAGAGACCCAGTACTTC
TRBV7-8	TRBJ2-7	.	few	CASSQEASAGEQYF	TGTGCCAGCAGCCAAGAGGCTTCGGCTGGCGAGCAGTACTTC
TRBV5-6	TRBJ2-7	.	.	CASSLVLRPGYEQYF	TGTGCCAGCAGCTTGGTCCTCCGACCAGGTTACGAGCAGTACTTC
TRBV5-8	TRBJ1-2	.	few	CASTITGNRYGYTF	TGTGCCAGCACCATAACAGGGAACCGCTATGGCTACACCTTC
TRBV6-1	TRBJ2-1	.	.	CASSEKPRGQLIKFF	TGTGCCAGCAGTGAAAAACCGCGGGGACAGCTAATTAAGTTCTTC
TRBV5-6	TRBJ1-2	.	once	CASSLITLGQNYGYTF	TGTGCCAGCAGCTTGATTACTTTAGGACAGAACTATGGCTACACCTTC